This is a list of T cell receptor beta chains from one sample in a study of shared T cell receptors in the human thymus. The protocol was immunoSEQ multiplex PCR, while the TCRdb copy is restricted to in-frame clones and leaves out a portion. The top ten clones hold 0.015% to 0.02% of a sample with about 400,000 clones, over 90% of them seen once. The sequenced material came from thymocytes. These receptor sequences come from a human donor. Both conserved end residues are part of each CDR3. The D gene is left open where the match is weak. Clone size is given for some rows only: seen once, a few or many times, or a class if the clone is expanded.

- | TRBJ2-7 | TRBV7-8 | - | TGTGCCAGCAGCTCTCGCCCGGGGGAGCAGTACTTC | CASSSRPGEQYF
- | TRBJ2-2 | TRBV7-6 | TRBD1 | TGTGCCAGCAGCAAACCGGGACAGGGCCCCACGGGGAACACCGGGGAGCTGTTTTTT | CASSKPGQGPTGNTGELFF
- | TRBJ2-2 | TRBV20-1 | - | TGCAGTGCTACGAACACCGGGGAGCTGTTTTTT | CSATNTGELFF
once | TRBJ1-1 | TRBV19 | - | TGTGCCAGTAAGAAAATGGCCTACTGGGACACTGAAGCTTTCTTT | CASKKMAYWDTEAFF
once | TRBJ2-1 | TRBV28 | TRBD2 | TGTGCCAGCAGTTTCCTCACTAGCGGGAGCGACTCCTACAATGAGCAGTTCTTC | CASSFLTSGSDSYNEQFF
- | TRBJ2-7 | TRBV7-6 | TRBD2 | TGTGCCAGCAGCCCACCGGGGGCGGGAGGGTTTCCCTACGAGCAGTACTTC | CASSPPGAGGFPYEQYF
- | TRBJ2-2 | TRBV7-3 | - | TGTGCCAGCAGCTCCCCGGGGACCACCGGGGAGCTGTTTTTT | CASSSPGTTGELFF
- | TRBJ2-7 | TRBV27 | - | TGTGCCAGCAGTTTTGGGAGCTTTTCCTACGAGCAGTACTTC | CASSFGSFSYEQYF
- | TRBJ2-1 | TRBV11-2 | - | TGTGCCAGCAGCTTAGATTGGGGCCCGGACGGGAATGAGCAGTTCTTC | CASSLDWGPDGNEQFF
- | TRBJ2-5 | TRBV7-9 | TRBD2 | TGTGCCAGCAGCCCCCCAGATACTAGCGGGAGAATGGGGGAGACCCAGTACTTC | CASSPPDTSGRMGETQYF
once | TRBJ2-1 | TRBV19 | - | TGTGCCAGTAGTCCAACGGACAGCAGGGGTGAGCAGTTCTTC | CASSPTDSRGEQFF
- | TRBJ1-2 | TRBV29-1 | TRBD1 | TGCAGCGTTGATTGGGACAGACTGCCTCTCTTC | CSVDWDRLPLF
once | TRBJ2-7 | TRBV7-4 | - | TGTGCCAGCAGCGAAGACAGGCTCCCCTCCTACGAGCAGTACTTC | CASSEDRLPSYEQYF
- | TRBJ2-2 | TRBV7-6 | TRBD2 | TGTGCCAGCAGCTTTCAGGGACTAGCGGGAGGTCTCGACGGGGAGCTGTTTTTT | CASSFQGLAGGLDGELFF
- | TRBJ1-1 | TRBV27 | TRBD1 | TGTGCCAGCAGTTTCGGAGGTTTTCGGGACAGCCCTATGAACACTGAAGCTTTCTTT | CASSFGGFRDSPMNTEAFF
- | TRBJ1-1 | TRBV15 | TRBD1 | TGTGCCACCAGCAGAGACGCGACAGGGGGCACTGAAGCTTTCTTT | CATSRDATGGTEAFF
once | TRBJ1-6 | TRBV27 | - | TGTGCCAGCAGTTCGAACTCCTATAATTCACCCCTCCACTTT | CASSSNSYNSPLHF
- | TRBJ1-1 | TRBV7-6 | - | TGTGCCAGCAGCTTAAGAACGGCCCCGGGGGATACTGAAGCTTTCTTT | CASSLRTAPGDTEAFF
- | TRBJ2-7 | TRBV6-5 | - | TGTGCCACCATCGGACTTCACTCCTACGAGCAGTACTTC | CATIGLHSYEQYF
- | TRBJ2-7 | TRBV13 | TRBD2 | TGTGCCAGCAGCTTAGGGGGACTAGCGGGAGGGTCCTTGGAGGTCGAGCAGTACTTC | CASSLGGLAGGSLEVEQYF
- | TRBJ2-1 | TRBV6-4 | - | TGTGCCAGCAGTGACCCCCCGGGGGACTGTAGCTCCTACAATGAGCAGTTCTTC | CASSDPPGDCSSYNEQFF
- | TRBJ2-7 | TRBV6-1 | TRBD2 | TGTGCCAGCACTAATAGCGGGAGGGTAGACGAGCAGTACTTC | CASTNSGRVDEQYF
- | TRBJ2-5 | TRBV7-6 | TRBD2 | TGTGCCAGCAGCTTAGGAGGGTTATTGTGCGGGGGGTTATGCGGAGAGACCCAGTACTTC | CASSLGGLLCGGLCGETQYF
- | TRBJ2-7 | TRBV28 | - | TGTGCCAGCAGTCCCCCGGTGCACGAGCAGTACTTC | CASSPPVHEQYF
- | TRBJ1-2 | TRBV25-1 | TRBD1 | TGTGCCAGCAGTGCTCCCAGGGGGCCCCCATATGGCTACACCTTC | CASSAPRGPPYGYTF
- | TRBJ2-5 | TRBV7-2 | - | TGTGCCAGCAATCTCTTCCAAGAGACCCAGTACTTC | CASNLFQETQYF
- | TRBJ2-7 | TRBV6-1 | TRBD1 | TGTGCCAGCAGTCGCCCGGGACAGGGCCCTTACGAGCAGTACTTC | CASSRPGQGPYEQYF
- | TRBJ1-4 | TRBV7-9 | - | TGTGCCAGCAGCTGTGGGCCGGATAATGAAAAACTGTTTTTT | CASSCGPDNEKLFF
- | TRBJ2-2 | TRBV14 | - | TGTGCCAGCAGCCAAGATACAGATCTGAACACCGGGGAGCTGTTTTTT | CASSQDTDLNTGELFF
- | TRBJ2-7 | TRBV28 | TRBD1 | TGTGCCAGCAGCAAACAGGACAGGGGCCACGAGCAGTACTTC | CASSKQDRGHEQYF
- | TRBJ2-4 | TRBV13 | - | TGTGCCAGCAGCTTAGGACCGGGGCCCGGAGCGTTC | CASSLGPGPGAF
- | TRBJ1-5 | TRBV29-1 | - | TGCAGCGTTGTATGGGGATCGAATCAGCCCCAGCATTTT | CSVVWGSNQPQHF
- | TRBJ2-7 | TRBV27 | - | TGTGCCAGCACCCGAGGAGACTCCCTCTACGAGCAGTACTTC | CASTRGDSLYEQYF
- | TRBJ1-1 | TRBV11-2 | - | TGTGCCAGCAGCTTAAATCCGGCGCGGTACACTGAAGCTTTCTTT | CASSLNPARYTEAFF
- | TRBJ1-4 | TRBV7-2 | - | TGTGCCAGCAGCCCCTCGATAATAGGCAAGGGTGAAAAACTGTTTTTT | CASSPSIIGKGEKLFF
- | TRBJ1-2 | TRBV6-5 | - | TGTGCCAGCAGTTACTCGGAAATGGGCTATGGCTACACCTTC | CASSYSEMGYGYTF
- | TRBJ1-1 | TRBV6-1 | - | TGTGCCAGCAGTGAAGCGACTGGCAGGCCCCCCGGACCCCAGGAAACTGAAGCTTTCTTT | CASSEATGRPPGPQETEAFF
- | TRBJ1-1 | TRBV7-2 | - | TGTGCCAGCAGCTCTAAGAGCAGGGACACTGAAGCTTTCTTT | CASSSKSRDTEAFF
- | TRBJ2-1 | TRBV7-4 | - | TGTGCCAGCAGCGCAAACCGGGGGGCTTCCTACAATGAGCAGTTCTTC | CASSANRGASYNEQFF
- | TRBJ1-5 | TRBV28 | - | TGTGCCAGCAGCCACGACAGAGAGTCTCGACCCCAGCATTTT | CASSHDRESRPQHF
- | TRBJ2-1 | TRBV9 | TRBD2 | TGTGCCAGCAGCGTAGTTGGTAGCGGGATGGGGGGCAATGAGCAGTTCTTC | CASSVVGSGMGGNEQFF
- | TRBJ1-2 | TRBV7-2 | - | TGTGCCAGCAGCTTTAGATGGCGGCAGGGGCGAAACTATGGCTACACCTTC | CASSFRWRQGRNYGYTF
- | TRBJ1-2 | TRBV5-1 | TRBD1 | TGCGCCAGCAGCTTGCCGACAGGGAACTATGGCTACACCTTC | CASSLPTGNYGYTF
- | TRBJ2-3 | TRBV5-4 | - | TGTGCCAGCAGCTTGGCCCCTAGCGCAGGGTCAGATACGCAGTATTTT | CASSLAPSAGSDTQYF
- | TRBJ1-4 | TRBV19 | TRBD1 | TGTGCCAGTAGACCCGGACAGGGGGAAAGGATAACTAATGAAAAACTGTTTTTT | CASRPGQGERITNEKLFF
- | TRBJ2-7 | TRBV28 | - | TGTGCCAGCAGCCGGCGACAGGTAAATACCTACGAGCAGTACTTC | CASSRRQVNTYEQYF
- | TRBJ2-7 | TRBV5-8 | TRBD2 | TGTGCCAGCAGCTGCCCGACTAGCGGGACCCACTACGAGCAGTACTTC | CASSCPTSGTHYEQYF
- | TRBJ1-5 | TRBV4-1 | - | TGCGCCAGCAGCTCCCGACAGTCGGGGAGCAATCAGCCCCAGCATTTT | CASSSRQSGSNQPQHF
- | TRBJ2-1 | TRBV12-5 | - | TGTGCTAGTGGTTTGGTACTAAAGGCAGGGGAATACAATGAGCAGTTCTTC | CASGLVLKAGEYNEQFF
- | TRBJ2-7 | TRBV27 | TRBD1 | TGTGCCAGCCGGACAGGAGCCTACGAGCAGTACTTC | CASRTGAYEQYF
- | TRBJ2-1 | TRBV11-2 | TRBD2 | TGTGCCAGCAGACCGACTAGCGGAACCATCCTTTCTTCCTACAATGAGCAGTTCTTC | CASRPTSGTILSSYNEQFF
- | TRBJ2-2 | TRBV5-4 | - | TGTGCCAGCAGCACAAGTAGGGCGAACACCGGGGAGCTGTTTTTT | CASSTSRANTGELFF
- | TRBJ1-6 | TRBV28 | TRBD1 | TGTGCCAGCAGTACCGGATGGGACAGGGGCTATAATTCACCCCTCCACTTT | CASSTGWDRGYNSPLHF
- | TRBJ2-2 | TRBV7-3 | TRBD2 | TGTGCCAGCAGCGGCAGGACTAGCGGGAGGGCTACCGGGGAGCTGTTTTTT | CASSGRTSGRATGELFF
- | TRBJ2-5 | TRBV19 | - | TGTGCCAGTAGTCCTCAACTTAGTTGCGAGACCCAGTACTTC | CASSPQLSCETQYF
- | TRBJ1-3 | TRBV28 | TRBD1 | TGTGCCAGCAGTCAGACTGACAGGGGGCGCATAAGGGGAGGAAACACCATATATTTT | CASSQTDRGRIRGGNTIYF